One sample yielded the 21 T cell receptor beta chains listed below, sequenced in a study of a mutant IDH1 vaccine in newly diagnosed glioma. Libraries were prepared by immunoSEQ multiplex PCR; TCRdb keeps only in-frame clonotypes and omits some of them. The sample lists 45,000 or so clones; around 89% were seen once. No cognate antigen is known for these TCRs. This sample's time point: week 35, safety follow-up. In the vaccine, a single dose held 300 ug of the mutant IDH1 20-mer peptide, along with topical imiquimod. Sequencing used PBMCs, obtained from a glioma patient whose treatment included an IDH1 peptide vaccine. These TCRs come from a woman in her thirties or forties with glioma.

In its sample, this clone was seen once. The chain has TRBV5-1 and TRBJ2-7; a possible D gene is TRBD2 (5 bases). The germline V gene has CDR1 SGHRS and CDR2 YFSETQ. The CDR3 totals 13 residues. V was cut by 2 bases and J by 0 bases, with 6 bases left in between. Written as DNA, the CDR3 is TGCGCCAGCAGCTTAACTAGCTCCTACGAGCAGTACTTC. Its protein product is CASSLTSSYEQYF.

This clone was seen only once. The chain has TRBV30 and TRBJ2-1; D is undetermined. Germline V gene data show CDR1 as GTSNPN and CDR2 as SVGIG (reference sequence). The CDR3 is 11 amino acids. Trimming removed 0 bases from V and 8 bases from J, with 5 bases in between. For the CDR3, the DNA is TGTGCCTGGAGTGTACGCTATGAGCAGTTCTTC. This codes for CAWSVRYEQFF.

This clone was counted only a few times. DNA for the CDR3: TGTGCCAGCACCCCGACTAGCGGGAACACCGGGGAGCTGTTTTTT. Translating gives CASTPTSGNTGELFF. The chain joins TRBV6-5 to TRBJ2-2, with 9 nucleotides matching TRBD2. V lost 7 bases and J lost 1; bases outside the gene matches: 4. The CDR3 runs to 15 residues. From germline, CDR1 is MNHEY and CDR2 SVGAGI.

The chain joins TRBV27 to TRBJ1-1; TRBD1 might be the D (5 bases). V lost 2 bases, J lost 10 bases, and 14 bases lay in between. Germline V gene data show CDR1 as MNHEY and CDR2 as SMNVEV (reference sequence). The CDR3 extends over 13 amino acids. The CDR3 DNA sequence: TGTGCCAGCAGTTTACTTTCACAGGATCGAGCTTTCTTT. Translated: CASSLLSQDRAFF.

This chain joins TRBV7-2 and TRBJ1-5; 8 nucleotides align to TRBD1. Trimming removed 0 bases from V and 5 bases from J; junction bases left unmatched: 0. The CDR3 spans 14 residues. Germline CDR1 reads SGHTA; CDR2 reads FQGNSA. The CDR3 loop reads CASSLAQGDQPQHF. DNA for the CDR3: TGTGCCAGCAGCTTAGCACAGGGGGATCAGCCCCAGCATTTT.

The chain uses TRBV6-5 and TRBJ2-7; D gene uncertain. This CDR3 is built from 12 residues. Trimming removed 3 bases from V and 6 bases from J, with 9 bases in between. Germline CDR1 is MNHEY and CDR2 is SVGAGI. Written as DNA, the CDR3 is TGTGCCAGCAGTTATCCGGACGGCGAGCAGTACTTC. This gives the protein CASSYPDGEQYF.

The V call is TRBV18, the J call TRBJ2-7, with 9 positions matching TRBD1. The CDR3 contains 15 residues. Germline assignment: CDR1 KGHSH and CDR2 LQKENI. V shed 3 bases, J shed 3 bases, and the junction held 6 bases outside the gene matches. The CDR3 DNA is TGTGCCAGCTCACCCACAGGGGGCAGGGTCTACGAGCAGTACTTC. Translating it yields CASSPTGGRVYEQYF. The full variable domain, its missing parts supplied by reference TRBV18 and TRBJ2-7, is NAGVMQNPRHLVRRRGQEARLRCSPMKGHSHVYWYRQLPEEGLKFMVYLQKENIIDESGMPKERFSAEFPKEGPSILRIQQVVRGDSAAYFCASSPTGGRVYEQYFGPGTRLTVT.

This chain links TRBV7-9 with TRBJ1-1; D is undetermined. Trimming took 9 bases from V and 0 from J, leaving 11 bases between them. The CDR3 runs 13 residues. CDR1 SEHNR and CDR2 FQNEAQ come from the germline V gene (reference sequence). CDR3 amino acids: CASSGSMNTEAFF. The CDR3 region has the DNA TGTGCCAGTTCGGGGTCCATGAACACTGAAGCTTTCTTT.

This clone was observed once. The chain recombines TRBV5-5 with TRBJ1-2, with unresolved D. Germline V lookup: CDR1 SGHKS, CDR2 YYEKEE (reference sequence). Trimming shortened V by 4 bases and J by 5 bases, and 12 bases separated the two germline ends. CDR3 length: 13 residues. The CDR3 nucleotides are TGTGCCAGCAGCATAGGTGCACCATATGGCTACACCTTC. Its protein is CASSIGAPYGYTF.

This clone was counted only a few times. V and J are TRBV19 and TRBJ1-1, with 10 bases lining up with TRBD1. The germline CDR1 and CDR2 sequences are LNHDA and SQIVND (reference sequence). The CDR3 sequence is 14 residues long. Trimming removed 6 bases from V and 11 bases from J; junction bases left unmatched: 12. The CDR3 sequence is CASRLTVGGQGAFF. The CDR3 bases are TGTGCCAGTAGACTCACTGTCGGGGGACAGGGGGCTTTCTTT.

The rearrangement joins TRBV6-5 to TRBJ2-1; 10 bases map to TRBD1. V dropped 0 bases and J dropped 6; count of bases not matched to a gene: 2. CDR1 MNHEY and CDR2 SVGAGI come from the germline V gene. This CDR3 region has 15 residues. CDR3 nucleotides: TGTGCCAGCAGTTACTCCGGGACAGGGGTCAATGAGCAGTTCTTC. Residues: CASSYSGTGVNEQFF.

The gene calls are TRBV28 and TRBJ1-2; tentatively, D is TRBD1 (6 bases). V shed 8 bases and J shed 4 bases, with 20 bases lying between them. This CDR3 has 15 residues. Germline-derived CDR1 and CDR2 are MDHEN and SYDVKM. The CDR3 sequence is CASLINPDSSYGYTF. DNA of the CDR3: TGTGCCAGCCTCATAAACCCGGACAGCAGCTATGGCTACACCTTC.

The V call is TRBV6-5, the J call TRBJ2-5, with 9 bases that match TRBD2. Germline V lookup: CDR1 MNHEY, CDR2 SVGAGI. The CDR3 length is 14 residues. After removal of 4 bases from V and 5 bases from J, the junction contained 5 bases not matched to a gene. The CDR3 nucleotides read TGTGCCAGCAGTTCTAGCGGGGTTGGTGAGACCCAGTACTTC. This sequence encodes CASSSSGVGETQYF.

The rearrangement joins TRBV4-3 to TRBJ1-2, with 11 bases fitting TRBD1. V was clipped by 1 base and J by 13 bases; unmatched bases: 11. The CDR3 extends over 15 amino acids. Germline CDR1 reads LGHNA; CDR2 reads YSLEER. Here the CDR3 reads CASSQVGGQGAQCTF. Here the CDR3 DNA reads TGCGCCAGCAGCCAAGTAGGAGGACAGGGGGCTCAGTGCACCTTC.

The chain employs TRBV5-1 and TRBJ2-1; D is ambiguous. V gave up 4 bases and J gave up 8 bases, with 10 bases separating them. In germline, CDR1 is SGHRS, CDR2 YFSETQ. This CDR3 is 12 amino acids long. CDR3 coding DNA: TGCGCCAGCAGCGCACCCAGCTATGAGCAGTTCTTC. Its protein is CASSAPSYEQFF.

V and J are TRBV28 and TRBJ2-2; D not certain. V was trimmed by 6 bases and J by 1 base, leaving 9 bases between them. CDR3 length: 14 residues. CDR1 is MDHEN, CDR2 SYDVKM, per germline. CDR3 DNA sequence: TGTGCCAGCAGGTCCAGTCTGAACACCGGGGAGCTGTTTTTT. Translating gives CASRSSLNTGELFF.

V and J are TRBV19 and TRBJ1-5; no clear D. The CDR3 extends over 13 amino acids. The V end lost 3 bases, the J end lost 5 bases, and 8 bases lay between the germline ends. Germline V gene sequence: CDR1 LNHDA, CDR2 SQIVND (reference sequence). The DNA for the CDR3 is TGTGCCAGTAGTATCCTGCTTCATCAGCCCCAGCATTTT. It yields the protein CASSILLHQPQHF. Based on the CDR3 plus reference TRBV19 and TRBJ1-5, the full variable domain is DGGITQSPKYLFRKEGQNVTLSCEQNLNHDAMYWYRQDPGQGLRLIYYSQIVNDFQKGDIAEGYSVSREKKESFPLTVTSAQKNPTAFYLCASSILLHQPQHFGDGTRLSIL.

The V and J genes are TRBV6-6 and TRBJ1-5; no reliable D call. Germline V gene lookup returns CDR1 MNHNY and CDR2 SVGAGI (reference sequence). CDR3 size: 13 residues. V was trimmed by 3 bases and J by 1 base, leaving 4 bases between them. CDR3 amino acids: CASSYISNQPQHF. As DNA, the CDR3 is TGTGCCAGCAGTTATATAAGCAATCAGCCCCAGCATTTT.

The chain uses TRBV7-2 and TRBJ1-6; no clear D. The ends were cut back, 1 base at V and 6 bases at J, with 10 bases in the middle. The CDR3 runs to 15 residues. In germline, CDR1 is SGHTA, CDR2 FQGNSA. The CDR3 region has the DNA TGTGCCAGCAGCTTAGGTTACACAACTAATTCACCCCTCCACTTT. Translation: CASSLGYTTNSPLHF.

The chain recombines TRBV6-5 with TRBJ2-7, with TRBD2 identical over 9 bases. After removal of 2 bases from V and 4 bases from J, the junction contained 9 bases not matched to a gene. From germline, CDR1 is MNHEY and CDR2 SVGAGI. This CDR3 region has 16 residues. CDR3 coding DNA: TGTGCCAGCAGTTACCTCCGGCAGCGGGGGGTATACGAGCAGTACTTC. It specifies CASSYLRQRGVYEQYF.

The V call is TRBV5-6, the J call TRBJ1-3; a weak D match, TRBD1 (6 bases). Germline V gene data show CDR1 as SGHDT and CDR2 as YYEEEE. The CDR3 has 14 residues. Trimming left V 0 bases short and J 7 bases short, with 11 bases between. The CDR3 nucleotides are TGTGCCAGCAGCTTGGCGGGGGCCGGGAACACCATATATTTT. It codes for CASSLAGAGNTIYF.